This is a list of T cell receptor beta chains from one sample in a study of CD8+CD57+ T cells in acquired aplastic anemia. TCRdb re-derived calls from the reads in MiXCR, one entry per CDR3 protein. Seen here are 150,000 to 200,000 distinct CDR3 sequences, roughly 50% observed once, and the top ten hold more than 1.5%. The specimen sequenced was sorted CD4+, CD8+, or CD8+CD57+ T cells (not recorded which) from PBMCs. These receptors originate from a human donor with aplastic anemia. The CDR3 runs from the conserved cysteine through the conserved F or W.

CDR3: CAGGTGEKLFF
length: 11
J: TRBJ1-4
V: TRBV6-1

CDR3: CSAGEQYF
length: 8
J: TRBJ2-7
V: TRBV29-1

CDR3: CSAAVGGGFQGRMTQYF
length: 17
J: TRBJ2-5
V: TRBV20-1

CDR3: CASSYSTDVNTEAFF
length: 15
J: TRBJ1-1
V: TRBV6-5

CDR3: CASSWRGQPQHF
length: 12
J: TRBJ1-5
V: TRBV12-3/TRBV12-4

CDR3: CATSDLAGGPLEQFF
length: 15
J: TRBJ2-1
V: TRBV24-1

CDR3: CASSETWAAYEQYF
length: 14
J: TRBJ2-7
V: TRBV19

CDR3: CASSRGAGAGVTEAFF
length: 16
J: TRBJ1-1
V: TRBV19

CDR3: CASRRLTGNGYTF
length: 13
J: TRBJ1-2
V: TRBV12-3/TRBV12-4

CDR3: CATSRIAGGPGGELFF
length: 16
J: TRBJ2-2
V: TRBV15

CDR3: CASVSHTAGNTIYF
length: 14
J: TRBJ1-3
V: TRBV6-2/TRBV6-3

CDR3: CSAGAGAQETQYF
length: 13
J: TRBJ2-5
V: TRBV20-1

CDR3: CASKRLSNTEAFF
length: 13
J: TRBJ1-1
V: TRBV2

CDR3: CSVEGGGRVGYTF
length: 13
J: TRBJ1-2
V: TRBV29-1

CDR3: CSVGTAGGYAF
length: 11
J: TRBJ1-2
V: TRBV29-1

CDR3: CSAGGVSGNQPQHF
length: 14
J: TRBJ1-5
V: TRBV20-1

CDR3: CASSFRGSGGHEQFF
length: 15
J: TRBJ2-1
V: TRBV7-3

CDR3: CASSPTPGSYGYTF
length: 14
J: TRBJ1-2
V: TRBV5-1

CDR3: CASSLMGLAGVTDTQYF
length: 17
J: TRBJ2-3
V: TRBV12-3/TRBV12-4

CDR3: CASSLGGHTEAFF
length: 13
J: TRBJ1-1
V: TRBV7-2